The clone carrying this T cell receptor beta chain was seen ten or more times. These data originate in a study of regulatory T cells in long-lasting Graves disease. J lost 2 bases, V lost 6 bases, and 2 bases had no gene match. The CDR3 length is 14 residues. CDR1 is MGHRA and CDR2 is YSYEKL in the germline V gene. Regarding time point: newly diagnosed GD, antithyroid drugs for less than 3 months. From RNA extracted from PBMCs, the TCR library was made. CDR3-region Arm-PCR and iRepertoire HTBI primers produced the TCR beta libraries. In TCRdb, the multiplex PCR reads were re-called with MiXCR into one record per CDR3 protein. The sample carries about 470,000 distinct CDR3 sequences, around 16% recorded once. The same data also went into a second study, on T cells in Graves' hyperthyroidism and ophthalmopathy.

Specimen: peripheral blood mononuclear cells (PBMCs), collected at new diagnosis, from a patient treated with antithyroid drugs. The chain couples TRBV4-1 to TRBJ2-5; 11 bases agree with TRBD1. The origin of this receptor is a man in his forties with Graves disease. CDR3 sequence reads: CASRDRGPQETQYF. The CDR3 DNA is TGCGCCAGCAGGGACAGGGGGCCTCAAGAGACCCAGTACTTC.